The 5 T cell receptor beta chains listed next were all sequenced from one sample in a study of CD8 T cells in Susac syndrome. With random hexamers, about 0.5 to 1 ug RNA was reverse transcribed. TCRdb analysed the immunoSEQ multiplex PCR reads with MiXCR anew, one entry per CDR3 protein. Of approximately 190,000 distinct CDR3 sequences in the sample, approximately 95% were seen once. Sample: CD4+ T cells from PBMCs. The receptors come from a human donor with Susac syndrome.

This chain links TRBV6-1 with TRBJ1-6; 10 bases are a match to TRBD1. This CDR3 comprises 18 residues. Germline loops: CDR1 MNHNS, CDR2 SASEGT. The junction had 8 bases not matched to a gene; V was cut back by 6 bases and J by 0 bases. The CDR3 region has the DNA TGTGCCAGCAGCAAGGGACAGGGGACAAGCTCCTATAATTCACCCCTCCACTTT. This translates into CASSKGQGTSSYNSPLHF.

This chain connects TRBV3-1 to TRBJ1-1, with no clear D. The germline V gene has CDR1 LGHDT and CDR2 YNNKEL (reference sequence). The CDR3 length is 13 residues. The ends were cut back, 5 bases at V and 5 bases at J, with 12 bases in the middle. DNA of the CDR3: TGTGCCAGCAGCATCCCCCCCGGTACTGAAGCTTTCTTT. It translates to CASSIPPGTEAFF.

This chain uses TRBV12-3 or TRBV12-4 with TRBJ2-5, with TRBD1 identical over 7 bases. The CDR3 runs to 13 residues. V shed 6 bases and J 5 bases; nucleotides not matched to a gene: 6. The CDR3 sequence: CASSVTGAETQYF. The CDR3 DNA reads as TGTGCCAGCAGCGTCACAGGGGCTGAGACCCAGTACTTC.

This chain uses TRBV25-1 with TRBJ2-2; D call uncertain. The CDR3 extends over 14 amino acids. Per germline, CDR1 MGHDK and CDR2 SYGVNS. V lost 1 base and J lost 6, with 9 bases in between. The CDR3 nucleotides are TGTGCCAGCAGTGAATTAGGCGTGGCCGGGGAGCTGTTTTTT. Protein sequence: CASSELGVAGELFF.

J is TRBJ1-6 and V is TRBV4-3; the D gene is possibly TRBD1 (5 bases). Germline V gene lookup returns CDR1 LGHNA and CDR2 YSLEER. With 4 bases removed from V and 5 bases from J, the gap between germline ends came to 12 bases. This CDR3 contains 15 residues. The DNA for the CDR3 is TGCGCCAGCAGCCGAAGCAGGGATAATAATTCACCCCTCCACTTT. Translated: CASSRSRDNNSPLHF.